The source of this TCR beta chain is a study of T cell responses to AZD1222 COVID-19 vaccine. Study context: Analysis merged second doses at about 4 or about 12 weeks.

The assay was immunoSEQ multiplex PCR, and TCRdb's table has in-frame clones only and misses some. The sample carries about 150,000 clones, under 95% recorded once. This clone was seen only a few times. The CDR3 runs to 14 residues. V lost 2 bases to trimming and J lost 0 bases, with 8 bases between them. The V gene's germline CDR1 is MNHEY and CDR2 SMNVEV (reference sequence). The chain recombines TRBV27 with TRBJ2-7; unclear D gene. Sequences were derived from peripheral blood, sampled on day 0 of AZD1222 vaccination. This clonotype originated in an adult in good health. CDR3 DNA: TGTGCCAGCAGTTTAACTCCATACTCCTACGAGCAGTACTTC. Residues: CASSLTPYSYEQYF.